A single sample is the source of the 4 T cell receptor beta chains below, sequenced in a study of T cell repertoires in ileal Crohn's disease. Some clones are missing from TCRdb's copy, which holds only in-frame ones; the method was immunoSEQ multiplex PCR. The sample includes 2,000 to 3,000 clones, around four fifths of them seen just once. The specimen was ileal tissue. The source of these receptors is an adult with Crohn's disease.

The J gene is TRBJ1-2, the V gene TRBV11-2; TRBD1 matches 7 bases. This CDR3 spans 13 amino acids. Trimming cost V 5 bases and J 2 bases; bases outside gene matches: 2. From germline, CDR1 is SGHAT and CDR2 FQNNGV. The CDR3 bases are TGTGCCAGCAGCCAGGGACAGAACTATGGCTACACCTTC. It yields the protein CASSQGQNYGYTF.

CDR3 nucleotides: TGCGCCAGCAGCCCCCAGGGAACCGGGGAGCTGTTTTTT. Amino acid sequence: CASSPQGTGELFF. V usage is TRBV4-1 and J usage is TRBJ2-2; a possible D gene is TRBD1 (5 bases). The CDR3 extends over 13 amino acids. V was trimmed by 4 bases and J by 5 bases, leaving 8 bases between them. The germline V gene encodes CDR1 MGHRA and CDR2 YSYEKL.

The rearrangement uses TRBV5-1 and TRBJ2-5; 8 positions agree with TRBD1. CDR3 size: 14 residues. Germline CDR1 is SGHRS and CDR2 is YFSETQ. Trimming at V came to 4 bases and at J to 5 bases, leaving 7 bases not matched to a gene. CDR3 sequence (DNA): TGCGCCAGCAGCCAAGGACAGGGCGGGGAGACCCAGTACTTC. Translated: CASSQGQGGETQYF.

The J gene is TRBJ1-1, the V gene TRBV2, with no clear D. V lost 3 bases and J 4 bases, leaving 9 bases between the germline ends. Germline assignment: CDR1 SNHLY and CDR2 FYNNEI. The CDR3 is 13 residues long. CDR3 loop: CASSEAGATEAFF. CDR3 DNA sequence: TGTGCCAGCAGTGAGGCAGGTGCCACTGAAGCTTTCTTT.